These 4 T cell receptor beta chains originate from one sample sequenced in a study of blood T cells in healthy people across ages. It was with a sample-barcoded 5' primer and a J-beta primer mix that a second PCR of about 6 to 12 cycles was run. TCRdb reanalysed the 5' RACE reads using MiXCR and keeps one entry per CDR3 protein. The sample has around 800,000 distinct CDR3 sequences; 55% to 65% are singletons. Sequencing input: blood. All receptors come from a man aged 25-40 years in good health.

In its sample, this clonotype was seen once. The chain joins TRBV5-1 to TRBJ1-1, with TRBD1 as a possible D gene (5 bases). V was shortened by 3 bases and J by 1 base, with 13 bases between the two germline ends. From germline, CDR1 is SGHRS and CDR2 YFSETQ. The CDR3 has 15 amino acids. CDR3 coding DNA: TGCGCCAGCAGCTCAACTTGGGGGACGAACACTGAAGCTTTCTTT. It codes for CASSSTWGTNTEAFF.

This chain links TRBV6-2 or TRBV6-3 with TRBJ2-3; D is uncertain. Germline V gene sequence: CDR1 MNHEY, CDR2 SVGEGT. CDR3 size: 16 residues. V lost 7 bases and J lost 2, with 19 bases in between. The CDR3: CASTTHPVDPTDTQYF. The DNA for the CDR3 is TGTGCCAGCACTACTCATCCCGTGGACCCCACAGATACGCAGTATTTT.

The chain joins TRBV30 to TRBJ2-7; no clear D. The CDR3 extends over 15 amino acids. Germline V lookup: CDR1 GTSNPN, CDR2 SVGIG (reference sequence). The V end lost 2 bases, the J end lost 2 bases, and 16 bases lay between the germline ends. CDR3: CAWSRQVNPTYEQYF. In DNA, the CDR3 is TGTGCCTGGAGTCGTCAGGTTAATCCTACCTACGAGCAGTACTTC.

This clonotype was seen a handful of times. The CDR3 is CSVLDETYEQYF. The CDR3 nucleotides read TGCAGCGTTCTGGATGAGACCTACGAGCAGTACTTC. The V and J genes are TRBV29-1 and TRBJ2-7; no definite D call. This CDR3 comprises 12 residues. The V and J ends lost 5 bases and 2 bases respectively, with 10 bases between them. Germline V gives CDR1 SQVTM, CDR2 ANQGSEA.